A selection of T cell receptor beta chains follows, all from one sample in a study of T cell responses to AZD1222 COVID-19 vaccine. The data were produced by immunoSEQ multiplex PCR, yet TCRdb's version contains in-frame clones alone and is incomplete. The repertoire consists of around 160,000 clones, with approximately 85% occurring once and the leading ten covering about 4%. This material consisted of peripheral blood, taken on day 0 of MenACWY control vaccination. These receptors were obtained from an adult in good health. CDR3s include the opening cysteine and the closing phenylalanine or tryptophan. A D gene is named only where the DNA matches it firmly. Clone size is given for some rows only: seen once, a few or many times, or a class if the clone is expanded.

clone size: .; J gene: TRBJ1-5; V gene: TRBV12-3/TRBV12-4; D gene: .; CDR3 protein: CASSSPGGQPQHF; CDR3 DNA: TGTGCCAGCAGTTCCCCCGGGGGGCAGCCCCAGCATTTT
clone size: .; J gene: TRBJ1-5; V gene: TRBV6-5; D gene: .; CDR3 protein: CASSYEGLHNQPQHF; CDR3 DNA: TGTGCCAGCAGTTACGAAGGGTTACACAATCAGCCCCAGCATTTT
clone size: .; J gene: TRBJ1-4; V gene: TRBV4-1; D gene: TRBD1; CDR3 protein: CASSPGTVNEKLFF; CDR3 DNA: TGCGCCAGCAGCCCCGGGACAGTTAATGAAAAACTGTTTTTT
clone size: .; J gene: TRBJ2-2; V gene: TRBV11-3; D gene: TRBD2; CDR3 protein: CASSFGGGSTGELFF; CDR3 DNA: TGTGCCAGCAGCTTTGGCGGGGGAAGTACCGGGGAGCTGTTTTTT
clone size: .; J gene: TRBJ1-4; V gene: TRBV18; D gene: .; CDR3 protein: CASSPPDTSNEKLFF; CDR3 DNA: TGTGCCAGCTCACCTCCTGACACATCTAATGAAAAACTGTTTTTT
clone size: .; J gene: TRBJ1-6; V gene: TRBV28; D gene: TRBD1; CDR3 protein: CASWEQGLSNSPLHF; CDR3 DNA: TGTGCCAGCTGGGAACAGGGGCTTTCCAATTCACCCCTCCACTTT
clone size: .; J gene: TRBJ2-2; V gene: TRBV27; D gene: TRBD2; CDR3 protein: CASSLIFTSGGTNTGELFF; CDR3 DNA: TGTGCCAGCAGTTTAATTTTTACTAGCGGGGGGACGAACACCGGGGAGCTGTTTTTT
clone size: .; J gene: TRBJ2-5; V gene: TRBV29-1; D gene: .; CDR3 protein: CSVILREGGRETQYF; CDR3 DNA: TGCAGCGTTATATTACGAGAGGGGGGGCGGGAGACCCAGTACTTC
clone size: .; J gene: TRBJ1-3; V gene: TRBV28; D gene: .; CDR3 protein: CASSLSEAGAGNTIYF; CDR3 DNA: TGTGCCAGCAGTTTATCTGAAGCGGGGGCTGGAAACACCATATATTTT
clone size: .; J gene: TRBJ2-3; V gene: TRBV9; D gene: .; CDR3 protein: CASSVDGSPPDTQYF; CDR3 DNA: TGTGCCAGCAGCGTAGATGGGTCCCCCCCAGATACGCAGTATTTT
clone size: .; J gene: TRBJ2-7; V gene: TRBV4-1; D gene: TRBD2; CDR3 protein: CASSLQGLAGVSYEQYF; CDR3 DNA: TGCGCCAGCAGCCTACAGGGACTAGCGGGGGTGTCCTACGAGCAGTACTTC
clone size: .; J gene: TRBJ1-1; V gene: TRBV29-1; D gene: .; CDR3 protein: CSVMGNTEAFF; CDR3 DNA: TGCAGCGTTATGGGGAACACTGAAGCTTTCTTT
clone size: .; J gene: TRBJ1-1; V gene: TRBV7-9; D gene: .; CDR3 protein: CASSLSGTPRGTEAFF; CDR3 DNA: TGTGCCAGCAGCTTAAGCGGCACGCCAAGGGGCACTGAAGCTTTCTTT
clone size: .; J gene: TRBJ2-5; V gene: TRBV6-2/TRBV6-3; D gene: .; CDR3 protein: CASSYGGWETQYF; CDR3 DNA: TGTGCCAGCAGTTATGGGGGCTGGGAGACCCAGTACTTC
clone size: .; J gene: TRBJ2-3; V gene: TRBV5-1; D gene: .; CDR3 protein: CASSLGTTTATDTQYF; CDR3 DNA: TGCGCCAGCAGCTTGGGGACGACAACCGCCACAGATACGCAGTATTTT
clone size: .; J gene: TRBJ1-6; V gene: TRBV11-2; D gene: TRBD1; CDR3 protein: CASSLDLTGVNSPLHF; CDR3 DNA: TGTGCCAGCAGCTTAGATCTTACAGGGGTTAATTCACCCCTCCACTTT
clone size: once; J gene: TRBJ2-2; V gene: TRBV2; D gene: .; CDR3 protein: CASSADSIAVTGELFF; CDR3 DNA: TGTGCCAGCAGTGCGGACTCGATTGCCGTCACCGGGGAGCTGTTTTTT
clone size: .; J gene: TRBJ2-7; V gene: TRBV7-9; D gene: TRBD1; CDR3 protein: CASSRTGGGYEQYF; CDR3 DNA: TGTGCCAGCAGTCGGACAGGGGGAGGCTACGAGCAGTACTTC
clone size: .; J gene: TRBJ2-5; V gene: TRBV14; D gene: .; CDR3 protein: CASSQGSQETQYF; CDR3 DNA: TGTGCCAGCAGCCAAGGCAGCCAAGAGACCCAGTACTTC